This entry describes one TCR beta chain. Its antigen is not known. From germline, CDR1 is MGHRA and CDR2 YSYEKL. This CDR3 contains 18 residues. Losses at the gene ends were 9 bases for V and 0 bases for J; bases not matched to a gene: 17. The sample is drawn from a study of graft-versus-host responses after intestinal transplantation. Clones were read by immunoSEQ multiplex PCR, and TCRdb kept only the in-frame ones, dropping some. The sample contains about 70,000 clones, around 82% of which appear only once. This clonotype was sampled from a human donor who was the organ donor for an intestinal transplant. Sequencing was performed on unstimulated CD4+ T cells sorted from spleen or lymph node cells, taken before transplant. The chain has TRBV4-1 and TRBJ2-3, with 8 bases that match TRBD2. The chain's CDR3 is CASSRIGGGISSTDTQYF. In nucleotides, the CDR3 is TGCGCCAGTTCACGAATCGGCGGGGGGATCTCTAGCACAGATACGCAGTATTTT.